The table lists the clone carrying this T cell receptor (beta chain) with a count of one. TCRdb keeps only in-frame clones here, not all; method: immunoSEQ multiplex PCR. The data show roughly 180,000 clones, under 90% seen once. The CDR3 totals 12 residues. Germline V CDR1 and CDR2: LNHDA, SQIVND (reference sequence). Trimming at V came to 7 bases and at J to 5 bases, leaving 4 bases not matched to a gene. The data are from a study of cytotoxic CD8 clonotypes in ibrutinib-treated CLL. The sequencing here drew on PBMCs, taken after 24 months of ibrutinib treatment. The gene calls are TRBV19 and TRBJ1-2; 7 bases fit TRBD1. The clonotype originates from a human donor with chronic lymphocytic leukemia. CDR3 amino acids: CASMGQPYGYTF. CDR3 DNA sequence: TGTGCCAGTATGGGACAGCCTTATGGCTACACCTTC.